These T cell receptor beta chains were read from a single sample in a study of T cell changes during pregnancy in multiple sclerosis. The data were produced by immunoSEQ multiplex PCR, yet TCRdb's version contains in-frame clones alone and is incomplete. The profile shows 35,000 to 55,000 clones, roughly 91% of them singletons. The source material was CD8+ T cells from peripheral blood mononuclear cells, sampled after pregnancy. These TCRs come from a female donor in good health, enrolled as a control in a pregnancy study. CDR3s include the opening cysteine and the closing phenylalanine or tryptophan. A D gene is named only where the DNA matches it firmly. Clone size is given for some rows only: seen once, a few or many times, or a class if the clone is expanded.

d_call	v_call	j_call	clone_size	cdr3_aa	cdr3_nt
NA	TRBV7-9	TRBJ1-1	NA	CASSLSAGSGTEAFF	TGTGCCAGCAGCTTAAGCGCAGGGTCGGGCACTGAAGCTTTCTTT
TRBD1	TRBV15	TRBJ2-2	NA	CATSSPRGGLGELFF	TGTGCCACCAGCTCCCCCCGAGGGGGCCTCGGGGAGCTGTTTTTT
TRBD1	TRBV27	TRBJ1-2	NA	CASSSPGQLYGYTF	TGTGCCAGCAGTTCACCGGGACAGCTCTATGGCTACACCTTC
NA	TRBV7-2	TRBJ2-3	NA	CASSSLGVDTQYF	TGTGCCAGCAGCTCCCTAGGGGTTGATACGCAGTATTTT
NA	TRBV28	TRBJ2-1	NA	CASSSVQGVNEQFF	TGTGCCAGCAGTTCCGTCCAGGGCGTGAATGAGCAGTTCTTC
NA	TRBV5-6	TRBJ2-7	NA	CASSPPRNSYEQYF	TGTGCCAGCAGCCCCCCGAGGAACTCCTACGAGCAGTACTTC
NA	TRBV10-1	TRBJ2-3	once	CASSEFMGRVGTDTQYF	TGCGCCAGCAGTGAGTTTATGGGCAGGGTAGGCACAGATACGCAGTATTTT
NA	TRBV6-4	TRBJ2-2	NA	CASSEGTVNTGELFF	TGTGCCAGCAGTGAGGGGACTGTGAACACCGGGGAGCTGTTTTTT
TRBD2	TRBV15	TRBJ2-5	NA	CATSGERGGEETQYF	TGTGCCACCAGCGGGGAGCGGGGGGGGGAAGAGACCCAGTACTTC
NA	TRBV13	TRBJ2-2	NA	CASAGNTGELFF	TGTGCCAGCGCCGGGAACACCGGGGAGCTGTTTTTT
NA	TRBV7-2	TRBJ2-3	NA	CASSPRKGGQRTDTQYF	TGTGCCAGCAGCCCCCGAAAGGGAGGCCAACGCACAGATACGCAGTATTTT
TRBD1	TRBV7-9	TRBJ2-7	NA	CASSTSGTGRSYEQYF	TGTGCCAGCAGCACCTCCGGGACAGGGAGATCCTACGAGCAGTACTTC
TRBD2	TRBV5-8	TRBJ2-3	NA	CASSFGRGADTQYF	TGTGCCAGCAGCTTTGGGCGGGGGGCAGATACGCAGTATTTT
NA	TRBV5-1	TRBJ2-3	NA	CASSLAGLMLTSTDTQYF	TGCGCCAGCAGCTTGGCGGGACTCATGTTGACTAGCACAGATACGCAGTATTTT
NA	TRBV27	TRBJ2-1	once	CASSSTGEQFF	TGTGCCAGCAGTTCCACGGGTGAGCAGTTCTTC
NA	TRBV27	TRBJ1-5	NA	CASSLGRGQEPQHF	TGTGCCAGCAGTTTAGGGAGGGGCCAAGAGCCCCAGCATTTT
TRBD2	TRBV10-1	TRBJ2-1	NA	CASSGQRDSYNEQFF	TGCGCCAGCAGTGGTCAGCGGGACTCCTACAATGAGCAGTTCTTC
NA	TRBV4-2	TRBJ2-3	NA	CASSPDSSSTDTQYF	TGTGCCAGCAGCCCGGACAGTTCTAGCACAGATACGCAGTATTTT
TRBD1	TRBV19	TRBJ1-1	NA	CASTGTGRREAFF	TGTGCCAGTACCGGGACAGGGCGACGGGAAGCTTTCTTT
NA	TRBV7-9	TRBJ2-3	NA	CASSPDSADTQYF	TGTGCCAGCAGCCCGGACAGCGCCGATACGCAGTATTTT
NA	TRBV29-1	TRBJ2-7	NA	CSVHGGVSYEQYF	TGCAGCGTTCATGGAGGTGTCTCCTACGAGCAGTACTTC
NA	TRBV6-5	TRBJ1-1	NA	CASMVGMTAEAFF	TGTGCCAGCATGGTAGGCATGACAGCTGAAGCTTTCTTT
TRBD1	TRBV4-3	TRBJ1-1	NA	CASSQDRVGLEAFF	TGCGCCAGCAGCCAGGACAGGGTAGGCCTTGAAGCTTTCTTT
TRBD2	TRBV4-3	TRBJ2-1	NA	CASSRGLANLFSYNEQFF	TGCGCCAGCAGTAGGGGACTAGCGAACCTGTTCTCCTACAATGAGCAGTTCTTC